Below, 2 T cell receptor beta chains from the same sample are listed, as sequenced in a study of cytomegalovirus exposure and HLA in healthy donors. Assay used: immunoSEQ multiplex PCR; TCRdb lists only in-frame clones, some missing. The repertoire holds under 250,000 clones, with around nine tenths as singletons. Material: PBMCs. Receptor source: a young woman in good health and CMV-seronegative.

The V and J genes are TRBV19 and TRBJ1-4; D call uncertain. The CDR3 length is 13 residues. The germline CDR1 and CDR2 sequences are LNHDA and SQIVND (reference sequence). The V gene lost 7 bases and the J gene lost 0 bases, with 6 bases spanning the gap. CDR3 amino acids: CASTQTTNEKLFF. The CDR3 DNA is TGTGCCAGTACACAGACAACTAATGAAAAACTGTTTTTT. Looking up the rest from reference TRBV19 and TRBJ1-4 gives the full variable domain: DGGITQSPKYLFRKEGQNVTLSCEQNLNHDAMYWYRQDPGQGLRLIYYSQIVNDFQKGDIAEGYSVSREKKESFPLTVTSAQKNPTAFYLCASTQTTNEKLFFGSGTQLSVL.

V usage is TRBV30 and J usage is TRBJ2-1; TRBD2 aligns across 13 bases. With 2 bases clipped from V and 9 bases from J, the junction kept 7 bases outside the gene matches. The CDR3 consists of 15 residues. Germline assignment: CDR1 GTSNPN and CDR2 SVGIG (reference sequence). The CDR3 sequence: CAWSWRTSGSSEQFF. CDR3 DNA sequence: TGTGCCTGGAGTTGGAGGACTAGCGGGAGTAGTGAGCAGTTCTTC.